This T cell receptor (beta chain) was sequenced in a study of OX40 agonist ivuxolimab in advanced cancers. Describing the broader study: The costimulatory receptor OX40 (CD134) was targeted by ivuxolimab, a fully human IgG2 agonistic monoclonal antibody. Intravenous ivuxolimab was administered to patients every 2 weeks at six dose levels: 0.01, 0.1, 0.3, 1.5, 3 and 10 mg/kg. Of the roughly 54 patients in dose escalation, some 20 had hepatocellular carcinoma, some 15 had melanoma, 9 had renal cell carcinoma and 9 had head and neck cancer. In the dose-escalation cohort, about four fifths of patients were male, and the mean age was approximately 60 years with a range of roughly 20 to 85. Patients were allowed to have had prior anti-PD-1, anti-PD-L1 or anti-CTLA-4 therapy, and around 40% of the dose-escalation patients had previously received checkpoint inhibitors. Partial responses were achieved by three dose-escalation patients, of whom one had hepatocellular carcinoma and two had cutaneous melanoma. Peripheral TCRbeta sequencing was intended to test whether TCR sequence diversity was altered and clonal T-cell expansion was caused by ivuxolimab. The paper covers the monotherapy dose-escalation part of the phase I ivuxolimab trial, which included N = 52 patients.

Relative to germline, V is 2 bases shorter and J is 5 bases shorter, with 7 bases between their ends. CDR1 and CDR2 were assigned from the germline V gene (reference sequence) as WNHNN and SYGVQD. CDR3 length: 13 amino acids, cysteine to phenylalanine. Here the CDR3 DNA is all that survives: 39 bases in frame from base 1. Patients with autoimmune disease history or receiving systemic immunosuppression were excluded from the trial. Peripheral blood for TCR sequencing was collected from all dose cohorts at baseline, on cycle 4 day 1, and on cycle 7 day 1. Samples were obtained from an open-label, multicenter, first-in-human phase I dose-escalation trial of ivuxolimab. Adults with locally advanced or metastatic melanoma, renal cell carcinoma, hepatocellular carcinoma or head and neck squamous cell carcinoma were enrolled in the trial. Before TCR sequencing, CD4+ T cells and CD8+ T cells from peripheral blood were sorted into separate populations.

For sequencing of the TCRbeta CDR3 region, genomic DNA was extracted from the sorted cells. The immunoSEQ Assay was used to sequence the TCRbeta CDR3 regions. TCRdb mirrors the immuneACCESS table, restricted to in-frame sequences. Some clones are absent from its copies; in checked studies, under half trace to an unresolved V gene, and the reason for the others is unknown. Recorded for this sample are some 66,000 clones; 70% to 90% of them occurred a single time. Clones ranked in the top ten supply 0.45% to 0.6% of the sample. This clone was observed once. Its cognate antigen has yet to be identified. No much larger clone exists at a distance of one base, and base qualities are not known. Study-wide conclusions, independent of this receptor: Low levels of normalized T-cell clonal expansion were also seen in some patients who did not respond. After ivuxolimab, CD8+ T cells had more expanded clones than CD4+ T cells on average. At doses of 0.1 to 3.0 mg/kg, clonal expansion of both CD4+ and CD8+ T cells in blood was seen between baseline and week 6. In partial responders in the 0.1-3.0 mg/kg groups, normalized peripheral clonal expansion was found to be among the lowest, especially among CD8+ T cells. The antigen specificity of the clonally expanded peripheral T cells was not determined.

This sample comprised CD4+ or CD8+ T cells sorted from blood, obtained in a trial of the OX40 agonist ivuxolimab. The TCR originated in an adult with an advanced solid tumor such as melanoma, head and neck, liver or kidney cancer. The rearrangement combines TRBV10-1 with TRBJ1-5; no D gene is confidently identified. The bases read TGCGCCAGCAGTGAGCTTATCGATCAGCCCCAGCATTTT. It encodes CASSELIDQPQHF.